Sequencing of this T cell receptor (beta chain) was carried out in a study of blood T cell repertoires in COVID-19. Generated by immunoSEQ multiplex PCR, the TCRdb table keeps only in-frame clones and is missing some. This table holds 230,000 or so clones, around 83% found once. CDR3 length equals 14 residues. CDR1 and CDR2 from the germline V gene are LGHDT and YNNKEL (reference sequence). Trimming left V 1 base short and J 6 bases short, with 10 bases between. The chain carries TRBV3-1 (or the pseudogene TRBV3-2) and TRBJ1-5; a possible D gene is TRBD1 (5 bases). Sequenced: peripheral blood. The sequence derives from a middle-aged woman who had recovered from COVID-19. CDR3 in amino acids: CASSQVAGIQPQHF. In DNA, the CDR3 is TGTGCCAGCAGCCAAGTTGCAGGGATTCAGCCCCAGCATTTT.